The 26 T cell receptor beta chains below all came from one sample that was sequenced in a study of cytomegalovirus exposure and HLA in healthy donors. The PCR was carried out with 60 Vbeta primers and 13 Jbeta primers. Sequencing used immunoSEQ multiplex PCR; TCRdb keeps in-frame clones, though not all of them. The sample lists under 150,000 clones; over 60% were seen once. The sample comprised PBMCs. All receptors come from a man aged 35 to 55 in good health and CMV-seronegative.

The table lists this clone with a few counts. The CDR3 protein is CASSSPGRLYEQYF. The CDR3 bases are TGTGCCAGCAGTTCTCCCGGGAGGTTATACGAGCAGTACTTC. The chain carries TRBV28 and TRBJ2-7; 7 bases map to TRBD2. The CDR3 runs 14 residues. The germline V gene encodes CDR1 MDHEN and CDR2 SYDVKM. V lost 4 bases to trimming and J lost 4 bases; unmatched junction nucleotides: 7.

V gene TRBV27 combines with J gene TRBJ2-1, with 13 bases lining up with TRBD2. V shed 6 bases and J 7 bases; nucleotides not matched to a gene: 12. Germline V gives CDR1 MNHEY, CDR2 SMNVEV (reference sequence). The CDR3 has 17 residues. DNA of the CDR3: TGTGCCAGCAGCACCAGAGGACTAGCGGGAGTGGGGAATGAGCAGTTCTTC. Its protein is CASSTRGLAGVGNEQFF.

This clone has a handful of counts. The chain combines TRBV5-1 with TRBJ2-1; TRBD2 agrees at 7 bases. The CDR3 loop spans 14 amino acids. CDR1 and CDR2 (germline): SGHRS, YFSETQ. V was clipped by 4 bases and J by 7 bases; unmatched bases: 8. The CDR3: CASSPSISGNEQFF. Here the CDR3 DNA reads TGCGCCAGCAGCCCGTCGATTAGCGGGAATGAGCAGTTCTTC.

This clone was seen a few times. The chain uses TRBV4-2 and TRBJ1-1, with TRBD1 matching over 7 bases. The V gene's germline CDR1 is LGHNA and CDR2 YNFKEQ. This CDR3 has 16 amino acids. V shed 6 bases, J shed 11 bases, and the junction held 21 bases outside the gene matches. The CDR3 spells CASRRRQGNGSLRAFF. The CDR3 DNA is TGTGCCAGCAGACGGAGACAGGGAAACGGAAGCCTAAGGGCTTTCTTT.

This rearrangement joins TRBV27 to TRBJ2-1, with 13 bases lining up with TRBD2. Germline CDR1 and CDR2: MNHEY and SMNVEV (reference sequence). V dropped 7 bases and J dropped 6; count of bases not matched to a gene: 6. The CDR3 runs 15 residues. CDR3 coding DNA: TGTGCCAGCACCATAACTAGCGGGAGGGCCAATGAGCAGTTCTTC. It codes for CASTITSGRANEQFF.

This chain joins TRBV7-9 and TRBJ1-4, with 7 bases that match TRBD1. Trimming took 3 bases from V and 5 from J; bases not matched to a gene: 3. This CDR3 comprises 14 residues. CDR1 SEHNR and CDR2 FQNEAQ come from the germline V gene (reference sequence). DNA for the CDR3: TGTGCCAGCAGCTTCTCGACAGGGAATGAAAAACTGTTTTTT. It is translated as CASSFSTGNEKLFF.

The chain has TRBV4-1 and TRBJ1-6; 9 bases match TRBD1. V lost 4 bases, J lost 8 bases, and 9 bases stayed unmatched. Germline V gene sequence: CDR1 MGHRA, CDR2 YSYEKL. The CDR3 runs 16 residues. The CDR3 region is CASSRASGQGYSPLHF. The CDR3 DNA sequence: TGCGCCAGCAGCCGGGCTTCGGGACAGGGTTATTCACCCCTCCACTTT.

This chain joins TRBV18 and TRBJ2-3; tentatively, D is TRBD2 (5 bases). The CDR3 runs 17 residues. Germline lookup yields CDR1 KGHSH and CDR2 LQKENI. The V gene lost 0 bases and the J gene lost 5 bases, with 18 bases spanning the gap. In DNA form, the CDR3 reads TGTGCCAGCTCACCACCGTCCGCGGGTTCCTTCGGAGATACGCAGTATTTT. Translating it yields CASSPPSAGSFGDTQYF.

This chain uses TRBV5-4 with TRBJ2-7; TRBD2 agrees at 12 bases. The ends lost 4 bases at V and 1 base at J; junction bases unmatched: 3. The CDR3 loop spans 15 amino acids. Germline CDR1 SGHNT, CDR2 YYREEE (reference sequence). The CDR3 sequence: CASSRGLAGSYEQYF. The CDR3 DNA follows: TGTGCCAGCAGCCGCGGACTAGCGGGATCCTACGAGCAGTACTTC. Together with reference TRBV5-4 and TRBJ2-7, the CDR3 gives the full variable domain: ETGVTQSPTHLIKTRGQQVTLRCSSQSGHNTVSWYQQALGQGPQFIFQYYREEENGRGNFPPRFSGLQFPNYSSELNVNALELDDSALYLCASSRGLAGSYEQYFGPGTRLTVT.

This clone was seen a single time. This chain connects TRBV27 to TRBJ1-3; 8 positions match TRBD1. CDR3 length: 15 amino acids. Germline loops: CDR1 MNHEY, CDR2 SMNVEV (reference sequence). Trimming at V came to 4 bases and at J to 8 bases, leaving 10 bases not matched to a gene. CDR3 bases: TGTGCCAGCAGTTCCCGTACTCAGGGGGCCCACACCATATATTTT. It translates to CASSSRTQGAHTIYF.

This sequence joins TRBV7-2 and TRBJ2-7, with 7 nucleotides matching TRBD1. With V trimmed by 1 base and J by 4 bases, 4 bases remained unmatched. The CDR3 is 14 residues long. Germline CDR1 is SGHTA and CDR2 is FQGNSA. The CDR3, as DNA: TGTGCCAGCAGCTTAGTTCCCAGGGGGTACGAGCAGTACTTC. Translating gives CASSLVPRGYEQYF.

The rearrangement uses TRBV5-4 and TRBJ1-6, with 8 bases identical to TRBD1. Germline CDR1 SGHNT, CDR2 YYREEE (reference sequence). The CDR3 contains 15 residues. V was clipped by 0 bases and J by 9 bases; unmatched bases: 5. CDR3 protein: CASSLGTGSGSPLHF. CDR3 in DNA: TGTGCCAGCAGCTTGGGGACAGGGTCGGGTTCACCCCTCCACTTT.

The V gene is TRBV19, the J gene TRBJ1-1, with 9 nucleotides matching TRBD1. CDR1 is LNHDA and CDR2 is SQIVND in the germline V gene (reference sequence). This CDR3 region has 14 residues. V gave up 6 bases and J gave up 1 base; unmatched junction bases: 3. The CDR3 DNA reads as TGTGCCAGTAGCCTGGACAGGGGGAACACTGAAGCTTTCTTT. Translating it yields CASSLDRGNTEAFF.

This chain uses TRBV27 with TRBJ2-5, with 10 bases identical to TRBD1. The CDR3 totals 15 residues. Germline V gives CDR1 MNHEY, CDR2 SMNVEV (reference sequence). V shed 5 bases and J 5 bases; nucleotides not matched to a gene: 8. For the CDR3, the DNA is TGTGCCAGCAGTCCCGGGACAGGGGTAGGTGAGACCCAGTACTTC. Protein sequence: CASSPGTGVGETQYF.

This clone was counted a single time. The chain links TRBV18 to TRBJ2-5; TRBD2 aligns across 9 bases. The CDR3 is made up of 15 amino acids. The V gene's germline CDR1 is KGHSH and CDR2 LQKENI. The ends lost 5 bases at V and 1 base at J; junction bases unmatched: 5. CDR3 nucleotide sequence: TGTGCCAGCTCAGGGCTAGCGGGACCCCAAGAGACCCAGTACTTC. It yields the protein CASSGLAGPQETQYF. Complete variable domain (other parts from reference TRBV18 and TRBJ2-5): NAGVMQNPRHLVRRRGQEARLRCSPMKGHSHVYWYRQLPEEGLKFMVYLQKENIIDESGMPKERFSAEFPKEGPSILRIQQVVRGDSAAYFCASSGLAGPQETQYFGPGTRLLVL.

V gene TRBV7-8 combines with J gene TRBJ2-6; 7 positions match TRBD1. This CDR3 contains 19 residues. V was pared by 9 bases and J by 0 bases, with 17 bases of the junction left unmatched. The germline gives CDR1 SGHVS, CDR2 FQNEAQ. DNA for the CDR3: TGTGCCAGGGTCAAGGATGTGACAGGGTGGAGCTCTGGGGCCAACGTCCTGACTTTC. Translating gives CARVKDVTGWSSGANVLTF.

The chain carries TRBV27 and TRBJ2-2; TRBD1 matches 9 bases. The CDR3 is made up of 17 amino acids. Germline V gives CDR1 MNHEY, CDR2 SMNVEV (reference sequence). With V trimmed by 4 bases and J by 5 bases, 11 bases remained unmatched. The CDR3 spells CASSSSPGTGMTGELFF. In DNA, the CDR3 is TGTGCCAGCAGTTCCTCCCCCGGGACAGGGATGACCGGGGAGCTGTTTTTT.

The chain's CDR3 is CASSPSRTENTEAFF. Here the CDR3 DNA reads TGTGCCAGCTCACCCTCGAGGACAGAGAACACTGAAGCTTTCTTT. This chain links TRBV18 with TRBJ1-1; tentatively, D is TRBD1 (6 bases). The germline V and J ends were trimmed by 3 bases and 1 base, with 12 bases remaining between them. This CDR3 is built from 15 residues. Germline V lookup: CDR1 KGHSH, CDR2 LQKENI.

The CDR3 reads CATNRQDPLATQYF. The CDR3 coding sequence is TGTGCCACCAATAGACAGGACCCATTAGCAACCCAGTACTTC. The chain links TRBV2 to TRBJ2-5; TRBD1 is a possible D gene (6 bases). Germline loops: CDR1 SNHLY, CDR2 FYNNEI. Trimming pared 10 bases from V and 8 bases from J, leaving 23 bases between. The CDR3 length is 14 residues. The variable domain in full, completed from reference TRBV2 and TRBJ2-5, reads EPEVTQTPSHQVTQMGQEVILRCVPISNHLYFYWYRQILGQKVEFLVSFYNNEISEKSEIFDDQFSVERPDGSNFTLKIRSTKLEDSAMYFCATNRQDPLATQYFGPGTRLLVL.

The chain recombines TRBV18 with TRBJ1-1; D might be TRBD1 (5 bases). Trimming shortened V by 2 bases and J by 4 bases, and 14 bases separated the two germline ends. CDR1 is KGHSH and CDR2 is LQKENI in the germline V gene. CDR3 length equals 15 residues. For the CDR3, the DNA is TGTGCCAGCTCACCAAGTTCCGGGGGGAGCACTGAAGCTTTCTTT. Encoded protein: CASSPSSGGSTEAFF. The full variable domain, rest sourced from reference TRBV18 and TRBJ1-1, is NAGVMQNPRHLVRRRGQEARLRCSPMKGHSHVYWYRQLPEEGLKFMVYLQKENIIDESGMPKERFSAEFPKEGPSILRIQQVVRGDSAAYFCASSPSSGGSTEAFFGQGTRLTVV.

The gene calls are TRBV6-5 and TRBJ2-5, with D unresolved. V lost 7 bases and J 5 bases, leaving 11 bases between the germline ends. Per the germline V gene, CDR1 is MNHEY and CDR2 is SVGAGI. This CDR3 spans 12 amino acids. The CDR3 loop is CASNNPDETQYF. The CDR3 nucleotides read TGTGCCAGCAACAACCCAGATGAGACCCAGTACTTC.

The chain employs TRBV5-4 and TRBJ1-1; 8 bases line up with TRBD1. Germline V gene data show CDR1 as SGHNT and CDR2 as YYREEE (reference sequence). The length of the CDR3 is 17 residues. V dropped 4 bases and J dropped 7; count of bases not matched to a gene: 18. For the CDR3, the DNA is TGTGCCAGCAGCGCCGGGCAGGGGGCTCTGTCTAGCGTTGAAGCTTTCTTT. Protein: CASSAGQGALSSVEAFF.

As regards this clone: The sample carries other DNA sequences with the same CDR3. The chain joins TRBV9 to TRBJ2-1; 7 nucleotides align to TRBD1. J was trimmed by 0 bases and V by 3 bases; bases with no gene match: 3. CDR1 is SGDLS and CDR2 is YYNGEE in the germline V gene. This CDR3 comprises 15 residues. CDR3 region: CASSDRGSSYNEQFF. The CDR3 bases are TGTGCCAGCAGCGACAGGGGAAGCTCCTACAATGAGCAGTTCTTC.

This CDR3 reads CASSRDGQSGNTIYF. DNA for the CDR3: TGTGCCAGCAGCCGGGACGGACAGTCTGGAAACACCATATATTTT. V and J are TRBV7-3 and TRBJ1-3; tentatively, D is TRBD1 (6 bases). Looked up from germline, CDR1 is SGHTA and CDR2 is FQGTGA. The CDR3 consists of 15 residues. Deletions cut 5 bases from V and 1 base from J, with 12 bases between. The whole variable domain, remainder taken from reference TRBV7-3 and TRBJ1-3, is GAGVSQTPSNKVTEKGKYVELRCDPISGHTALYWYRQSLGQGPEFLIYFQGTGAADDSGLPNDRFFAVRPEGSVSTLKIQRTERGDSAVYLCASSRDGQSGNTIYFGEGSWLTVV.

The chain recombines TRBV13 with TRBJ2-3, with D possibly TRBD1 on 5 matching bases. The CDR3 sequence is 15 residues long. In germline, CDR1 is PRHDT, CDR2 FYEKMQ (reference sequence). Trimming left V 2 bases short and J 0 bases short, with 9 bases between. CDR3 in amino acids: CASSLWGPSTDTQYF. The CDR3 DNA follows: TGTGCCAGCAGCTTATGGGGCCCGAGCACAGATACGCAGTATTTT.

This clone came up many times. V usage is TRBV4-3 and J usage is TRBJ2-2; TRBD2 matches 8 bases. CDR1 and CDR2 from the germline V gene are LGHNA and YSLEER. The CDR3 is made up of 15 amino acids. J gave up 7 bases and V 2 bases, and 6 bases lay outside the gene matches. CDR3 protein: CASSQPAGGGGELFF. In DNA form, the CDR3 reads TGCGCCAGCAGCCAACCTGCGGGAGGTGGCGGGGAGCTGTTTTTT.